The clone carrying this T cell receptor beta chain has just a few counts. Germline loops: CDR1 SGHKS, CDR2 YYEKEE (reference sequence). V was cut by 0 bases and J by 4 bases, with 13 bases left in between. This CDR3 region has 15 residues. The sample comes from a study of blood T cell repertoires in COVID-19. The wider study: Collection of acute and convalescent COVID-19 samples took place in the United States, Italy and Spain. T cells, B-cell-depleted T cells, or PBMCs provided the cDNA or gDNA that served as material.

In the original workflow: The authors estimated nucleated cell counts from reference gene primer amplification. Libraries were prepared by immunoSEQ multiplex PCR; TCRdb keeps only in-frame clonotypes and omits some of them. That table supplies the V and J calls and clone size; D and trimming were determined from the DNA. The sample has 130,000 to 150,000 clones, roughly 80% seen once. Source material: peripheral blood. The receptor was derived from a woman older than 75 with acute or convalescent COVID-19. The chain joins TRBV5-5 to TRBJ1-2; D is perhaps TRBD1 (6 bases). CDR3 sequence (DNA): TGTGCCAGCAGCTTGGCGGACAGTACGGGCTATGGCTACACCTTC. Translating it yields CASSLADSTGYGYTF.